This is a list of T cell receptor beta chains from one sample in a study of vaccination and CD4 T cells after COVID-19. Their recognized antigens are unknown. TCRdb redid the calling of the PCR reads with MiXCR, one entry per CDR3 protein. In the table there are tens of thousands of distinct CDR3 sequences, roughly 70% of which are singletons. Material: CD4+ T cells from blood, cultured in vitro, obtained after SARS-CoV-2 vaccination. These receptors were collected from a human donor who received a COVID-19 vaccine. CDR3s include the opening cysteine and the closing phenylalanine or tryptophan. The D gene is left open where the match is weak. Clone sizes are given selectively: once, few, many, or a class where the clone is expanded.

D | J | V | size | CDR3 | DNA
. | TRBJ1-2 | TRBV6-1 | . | CASSAGRVPGYGYTF | TGTGCCAGCAGTGCAGGGAGGGTGCCGGGTTATGGCTACACCTTC
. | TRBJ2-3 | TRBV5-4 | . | CASSYPTIRGATDTQYF | TGTGCCAGCAGCTACCCTACGATTCGGGGGGCGACAGATACGCAGTATTTT
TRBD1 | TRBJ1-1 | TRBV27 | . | CASSWSKRGHRGTEAFF | TGTGCCAGCAGTTGGTCCAAAAGGGGGCACAGAGGCACTGAAGCTTTCTTT
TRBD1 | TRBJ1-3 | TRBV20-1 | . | CSARTDRVSGNTIYF | TGCAGTGCTAGAACCGACAGGGTCTCTGGAAACACCATATATTTT
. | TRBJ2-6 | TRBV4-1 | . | CASSQGIYRTSSGANVLTF | TGCGCCAGCAGCCAAGGAATATACAGAACCAGCTCTGGGGCCAACGTCCTGACTTTC
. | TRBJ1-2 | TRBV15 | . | CATWGVFYGYTF | TGTGCCACCTGGGGAGTATTCTATGGCTACACCTTC
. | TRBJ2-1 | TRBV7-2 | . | CASSVTPSSYNEQFF | TGTGCCAGCAGCGTTACTCCTAGCTCCTACAATGAGCAGTTCTTC
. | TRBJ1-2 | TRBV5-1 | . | CASSQPGGVEYGYTF | TGCGCCAGCAGTCAACCCGGAGGCGTAGAGTATGGCTACACCTTC
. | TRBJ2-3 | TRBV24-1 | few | CATSDSGVITDTQYF | TGTGCCACCAGTGATTCCGGGGTGATCACAGATACGCAGTATTTT
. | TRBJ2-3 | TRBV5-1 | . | CASRRAGVVYTQYF | TGCGCCAGCAGGCGGGCCGGAGTGGTGTATACGCAGTATTTT
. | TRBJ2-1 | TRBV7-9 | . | CASSPVGAYNEQFF | TGTGCCAGCAGCCCCGTGGGGGCCTACAATGAGCAGTTCTTC
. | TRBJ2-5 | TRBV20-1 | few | CSARVGPRETQYF | TGCAGTGCTAGAGTTGGGCCCAGGGAGACCCAGTACTTC
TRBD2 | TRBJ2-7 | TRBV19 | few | CASSSSSGALYEQYF | TGTGCCAGTAGTTCGTCTAGCGGGGCCCTCTACGAGCAGTACTTC
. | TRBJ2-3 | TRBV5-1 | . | CASRKTVSTDTQYF | TGCGCCAGCAGAAAGACAGTTAGCACAGATACGCAGTATTTT
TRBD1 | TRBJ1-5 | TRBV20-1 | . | CSARTGGNQPQHF | TGCAGTGCTAGGACAGGGGGTAATCAGCCCCAGCATTTT
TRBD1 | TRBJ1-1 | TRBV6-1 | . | CASNQQGRVQAFF | TGTGCCAGCAACCAACAGGGGCGAGTCCAAGCTTTCTTT
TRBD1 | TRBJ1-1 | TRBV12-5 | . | CASGLLAQGANTEAFF | TGTGCTAGTGGTTTGCTTGCCCAGGGGGCGAACACTGAAGCTTTCTTT
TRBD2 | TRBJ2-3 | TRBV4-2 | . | CASSQDQASGGTDTQYF | TGTGCCAGCAGCCAAGATCAGGCTAGCGGGGGCACAGATACGCAGTATTTT
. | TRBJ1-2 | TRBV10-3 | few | CAISEAGRRYGYTF | TGTGCCATCAGTGAAGCGGGCCGCCGATATGGCTACACCTTC
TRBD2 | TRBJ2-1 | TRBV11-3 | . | CASSPTSGGAQFF | TGTGCCAGCAGCCCGACTAGCGGGGGGGCCCAGTTCTTC
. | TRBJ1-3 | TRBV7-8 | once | CASSFPGIGNTIYF | TGTGCCAGCAGCTTCCCAGGGATTGGAAACACCATATATTTT
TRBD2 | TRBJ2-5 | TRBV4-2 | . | CASSQGTSGPRLQETQYF | TGTGCCAGCAGCCAGGGGACTAGCGGGCCTCGACTCCAAGAGACCCAGTACTTC
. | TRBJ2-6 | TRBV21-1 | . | CASSKVGGRTGANVLTF | TGTGCCAGCAGCAAAGTGGGGGGGCGCACTGGGGCCAACGTCCTGACTTTC
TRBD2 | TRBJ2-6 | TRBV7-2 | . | CASSRVAGGLGGANVLTF | TGTGCCAGCAGCCGCGTAGCGGGGGGTTTAGGTGGGGCCAACGTCCTGACTTTC
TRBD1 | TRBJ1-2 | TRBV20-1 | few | CSAPSGNRGYYGYTF | TGCAGTGCGCCCTCGGGGAACAGGGGATACTATGGCTACACCTTC
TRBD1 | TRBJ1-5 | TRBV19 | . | CASSFGTGGGNQPQHF | TGTGCCAGTAGTTTCGGGACAGGGGGGGGCAATCAGCCCCAGCATTTT
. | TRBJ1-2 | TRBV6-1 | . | CASRDGRSFNYGYTF | TGTGCCAGCAGGGACGGAAGAAGCTTTAACTATGGCTACACCTTC
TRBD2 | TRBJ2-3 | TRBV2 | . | CAIPGGGLTDTQYF | TGTGCCATCCCGGGGGGGGGCCTGACAGATACGCAGTATTTT
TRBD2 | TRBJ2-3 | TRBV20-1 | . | CSAREPSDTSGGAYTQYF | TGCAGTGCTAGGGAGCCTTCCGATACTAGCGGGGGGGCTTATACGCAGTATTTT
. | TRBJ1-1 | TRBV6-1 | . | CASSLRGENTEAFF | TGTGCCAGCAGCCTTAGAGGAGAGAACACTGAAGCTTTCTTT
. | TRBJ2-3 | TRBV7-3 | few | CASSLFDRGTADTQYF | TGTGCCAGCAGCTTATTTGACCGGGGGACTGCAGATACGCAGTATTTT
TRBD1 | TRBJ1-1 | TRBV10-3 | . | CAITQTGTNTEAFF | TGTGCCATCACCCAGACAGGGACTAACACTGAAGCTTTCTTT
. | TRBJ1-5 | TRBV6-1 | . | CASSEQRLSNQPQHF | TGTGCCAGCAGTGAACAGAGACTTAGCAATCAGCCCCAGCATTTT
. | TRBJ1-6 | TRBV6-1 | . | CASKPLTGGLGSPLHF | TGTGCCAGCAAGCCCCTCACCGGGGGGCTAGGGTCACCCCTCCACTTT
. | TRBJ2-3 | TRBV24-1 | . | CATSETTGYSTQYF | TGTGCCACCAGTGAAACGACAGGCTACAGTACGCAGTATTTT
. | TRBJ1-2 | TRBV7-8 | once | CASSRSGIGYYGYTF | TGTGCCAGCAGCCGGTCGGGAATTGGGTACTATGGCTACACCTTC
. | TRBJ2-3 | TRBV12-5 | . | CASRPTVGHTQYF | TGTGCTAGTCGCCCCACTGTCGGGCATACGCAGTATTTT
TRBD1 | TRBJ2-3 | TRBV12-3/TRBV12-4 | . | CASSFRQGRTDTQYF | TGTGCCAGCAGTTTCAGACAGGGCCGCACAGATACGCAGTATTTT
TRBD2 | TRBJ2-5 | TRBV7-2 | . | CASRSNRGGLQETQYF | TGTGCCAGCAGATCGAATCGGGGGGGCTTACAAGAGACCCAGTACTTC
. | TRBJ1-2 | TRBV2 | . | CASSVQGYGYTF | TGTGCCAGCAGTGTACAGGGATACGGCTACACCTTC